The T cell receptor beta chain under discussion was sequenced for a study of blood T cell repertoires in COVID-19. For the study at large: The study drew acute and convalescent COVID-19 samples from the United States, Italy and Spain. The analysed material was cDNA or gDNA that came from T cells, B-cell-depleted T cells, or PBMCs.

This CDR3 spans 15 amino acids. Germline V gene lookup returns CDR1 SGHKS and CDR2 YYEKEE (reference sequence). Trimming took 2 bases from V and 2 from J, leaving 11 bases between them. As processed by the authors: Cell counts per sample came from amplifying reference gene primers. The table came from immunoSEQ multiplex PCR; TCRdb's copy has only in-frame clones and leaves some out. That table is the source of V, J and clone size, and D and trimming were worked out from the DNA. The sample shows tens of thousands of clones, approximately 80% of them seen only once. The TCR originated in a human donor in a cohort sampled during active COVID-19. The material sequenced was peripheral blood. This sequence joins TRBV5-5 and TRBJ2-1, with D possibly TRBD1 on 6 matching bases. The chain's CDR3 is CASSFRGNPYNEQFF. DNA of the CDR3: TGTGCCAGCAGCTTCAGGGGTAATCCCTACAATGAGCAGTTCTTC.